These 20 T cell receptor beta chains were sequenced from one sample in a study of Graves' ophthalmopathy and Graves' hyperthyroidism. CDR3 regions of TCR beta were amplified from RNA transcripts. HTBI primers served in a first-round RT-PCR, which a second-round multiplex PCR followed. TCRdb reprocessed the multiplex PCR reads with MiXCR, giving one entry per CDR3 protein. The table records some 350,000 distinct CDR3 sequences, 15% to 20% of them present only once. The sequencing sample was made of peripheral blood. The receptors were sampled from an adult woman with stable Graves' hyperthyroidism.

This clonotype appeared a few times. A much larger clone lies one base from this, so it may be a read error. This CDR3 reads CARSGGSNQPQHF. The CDR3 DNA sequence: TGTGCCCGGAGTGGGGGAAGCAATCAGCCCCAGCATTTT. The V call is TRBV30, the J call TRBJ1-5; the D gene is possibly TRBD1 (5 bases). Germline assignment: CDR1 GTSNPN and CDR2 SVGIG (reference sequence). This CDR3 spans 13 amino acids.

This clonotype was counted many times. This sequence joins TRBV29-1 and TRBJ1-1, with D maybe TRBD1 (5 bases). Trimming stripped 4 bases from V and 4 bases from J, with 13 bases between. Germline CDR1 SQVTM, CDR2 ANQGSEA. The CDR3 is 13 residues long. As DNA, the CDR3 is TGCAGCGTTGTAAAGGGGCTCGGCACTGAAGCTTTCTTT. Translation gives CSVVKGLGTEAFF.

This clonotype has ten or more counts. The chain recombines TRBV11-2 with TRBJ1-5; 10 nucleotides line up with TRBD1. The CDR3 spans 15 residues. With 3 bases clipped from V and 7 bases from J, the junction kept 6 bases outside the gene matches. CDR1 is SGHAT, CDR2 FQNNGV, per germline. CDR3 in DNA: TGTGCCAGCAGCTTCTCAGGGACAGGGGAACAGCCCCAGCATTTT. Translated: CASSFSGTGEQPQHF.

For this clonotype: One end of the junction does not line up with germline, which may come from a read error. V gene TRBV6-2 or TRBV6-3 combines with J gene TRBJ2-7; a possible D gene is TRBD1 (6 bases). The CDR3 runs to 14 residues. Germline-derived CDR1 and CDR2 are MNHEY and SVGEGT. CDR3 sequence reads: CASSRTVRVYDQYF. DNA for the CDR3: TGTGCCAGCAGCAGGACAGTCAGGGTCTACGATCAGTACTTC.

This chain links TRBV19 with TRBJ1-1, with unresolved D. This CDR3 is 15 amino acids long. V was pared by 5 bases and J by 1 base, with 14 bases between. Looked up from germline, CDR1 is LNHDA and CDR2 is SQIVND (reference sequence). CDR3 DNA sequence: TGTGCCAGTAGTCCCCGTGCCGGGCCGAACACTGAAGCTTTCTTT. Encoded protein: CASSPRAGPNTEAFF. The variable domain in full, completed from reference TRBV19 and TRBJ1-1, reads DGGITQSPKYLFRKEGQNVTLSCEQNLNHDAMYWYRQDPGQGLRLIYYSQIVNDFQKGDIAEGYSVSREKKESFPLTVTSAQKNPTAFYLCASSPRAGPNTEAFFGQGTRLTVV.

This clonotype was observed many times. This sequence joins TRBV2 and TRBJ2-2, with 10 bases that match TRBD2. Germline lookup yields CDR1 SNHLY and CDR2 FYNNEI. The CDR3 is 16 amino acids. Germline trimming cut 4 bases from V and 5 bases from J; bases unmatched to any gene: 7. For the CDR3, the DNA is TGTGCCAGCAGTGGTGGACTAGCGGAAGGAACCGGGGAGCTGTTTTTT. Protein sequence: CASSGGLAEGTGELFF.

This clonotype was counted at least ten times. The V gene is TRBV10-3, the J gene TRBJ1-6, with D maybe TRBD1 (6 bases). Trimming removed 11 bases at V and 7 bases at J, with 15 bases between. The CDR3 has 13 amino acids. Looked up from germline, CDR1 is ENHRY and CDR2 is SYGVKD. For the CDR3, the DNA is TGTGCCCAATCCCAGGGGTTAAATTCACCCCTCCACTTT. This translates into CAQSQGLNSPLHF.

This clonotype was counted many times. The chain recombines TRBV5-1 with TRBJ2-7; D possibly corresponds to TRBD2 (6 bases). V shed 5 bases and J shed 4 bases, with 19 bases lying between them. This CDR3 comprises 15 residues. Germline CDR1 reads SGHRS; CDR2 reads YFSETQ. The CDR3 here is CASSDGGPQMYEQYF. Written as DNA, the CDR3 is TGCGCCAGCAGTGACGGAGGGCCCCAAATGTACGAGCAGTACTTC.

This clonotype was observed at least ten times. This chain uses TRBV6-2 or TRBV6-3 with TRBJ2-6; D remains ambiguous. CDR3 length: 14 residues. V lost 5 bases and J 0 bases, leaving 5 bases between the germline ends. Per germline, CDR1 MNHEY and CDR2 SVGEGT. The CDR3 here is CASSVLSGANVLTF. Here the CDR3 DNA reads TGTGCCAGCAGTGTACTCTCTGGGGCCAACGTCCTGACTTTC.

To note about this clonotype: Just one base apart from a much larger clone, this may be a read error. V usage is TRBV5-1 and J usage is TRBJ2-5, with D perhaps TRBD1 or TRBD2 (6 bases each). The CDR3 has 14 amino acids. Germline values: CDR1 SGHRS, CDR2 YFSETQ. CDR3 nucleotide sequence: TGCGTCAGCACCTTAGGGGGGAGGCAAGAGACCCAGTACTTC. Protein product: CVSTLGGRQETQYF. The variable domain in full, with the rest retrieved from reference TRBV5-1 and TRBJ2-5, is KAGVTQTPRYLIKTRGQQVTLSCSPISGHRSVSWYQQTPGQGLQFLFEYFSETQRNKGNFPGRFSGRQFSNSRSEMNVSTLELGDSALYLCVSTLGGRQETQYFGPGTRLLVL.

In its sample, this clonotype was seen many times. The chain joins TRBV12-3 or TRBV12-4 to TRBJ2-7; D gene uncertain. The CDR3 contains 14 residues. The ends were cut back, 3 bases at V and 4 bases at J, with 13 bases in the middle. The CDR3 DNA sequence: TGTGCCAGCAGTTTCGGACCTCTGGGTTACGAGCAGTACTTC. Translating it yields CASSFGPLGYEQYF.

This clonotype was picked up many times. This chain's CDR3 is CSARDGTTKETQYF. The CDR3 DNA is TGCAGTGCTAGAGACGGGACTACCAAAGAGACCCAGTACTTC. The chain links TRBV20-1 to TRBJ2-5, with 7 nucleotides matching TRBD2. Trimming cost V 0 bases and J 3 bases; bases outside gene matches: 4. The CDR3 loop spans 14 amino acids. CDR1 and CDR2 (germline): DFQATT, SNEGSKA (reference sequence).

This clonotype was recorded many times. V and J are TRBV29-1 and TRBJ2-7; TRBD2 matches 7 bases. CDR3 length equals 14 residues. CDR1 is SQVTM and CDR2 is ANQGSEA in the germline V gene. The junction had 10 bases not matched to a gene; V was cut back by 6 bases and J by 2 bases. Written as DNA, the CDR3 is TGCAGCGTCCAAGAGCGGGACCACGCCTACGAGCAGTACTTC. Protein sequence: CSVQERDHAYEQYF.

This clonotype was seen repeatedly, ten times or more. The chain joins TRBV20-1 to TRBJ2-5, with D possibly TRBD2 on 6 matching bases. CDR1 is DFQATT, CDR2 SNEGSKA, per germline (reference sequence). The CDR3 runs 13 residues. V lost 5 bases to trimming and J lost 5 bases, with 15 bases between them. The CDR3 spells CSALSGARETQYF. CDR3 sequence (DNA): TGCAGTGCTCTTTCGGGAGCAAGGGAGACCCAGTACTTC.

This clonotype was counted many times. V gene TRBV6-5 combines with J gene TRBJ2-7, with 7 bases identical to TRBD2. V was clipped by 8 bases and J by 2 bases; unmatched bases: 9. The CDR3 runs to 14 residues. Per germline, CDR1 MNHEY and CDR2 SVGAGI. CDR3 nucleotide sequence: TGTGCCAGCGAAGATCGGGGAGGGGCCTACGAGCAGTACTTC. The encoded protein is CASEDRGGAYEQYF.

V usage is TRBV27 and J usage is TRBJ2-7, with 10 positions matching TRBD2. The V gene's germline CDR1 is MNHEY and CDR2 SMNVEV (reference sequence). This CDR3 is 15 amino acids long. J lost 2 bases, V lost 6 bases, and 7 bases had no gene match. The CDR3 sequence: CASRPLAGETYEQYF. The DNA for the CDR3 is TGTGCCAGCAGACCTCTAGCGGGAGAAACCTACGAGCAGTACTTC.

This rearrangement joins TRBV6-1 to TRBJ2-7; possible D gene TRBD2, 5 bases. Germline-derived CDR1 and CDR2 are MNHNS and SASEGT. V was shortened by 1 base and J by 4 bases, with 8 bases between the two germline ends. CDR3 length: 13 residues. The CDR3 reads CASSEDEGYEQYF. CDR3 nucleotides: TGTGCCAGCAGTGAAGACGAGGGTTACGAGCAGTACTTC.

In this sample, this clonotype turned up many times. The DNA for the CDR3 is TGCAGTGCTAGAGATCCGCCGGGCTACGAGCAGTACTTC. It yields the protein CSARDPPGYEQYF. The chain joins TRBV20-1 to TRBJ2-7; D gene ambiguous. CDR1 DFQATT and CDR2 SNEGSKA come from the germline V gene (reference sequence). The ends were cut back, 0 bases at V and 3 bases at J, with 9 bases in the middle. The CDR3 runs to 13 residues.

In this sample, this clonotype turned up many times. The chain couples TRBV27 to TRBJ1-2, with 8 nucleotides matching TRBD1. CDR3 length: 15 residues. J gave up 5 bases and V 0 bases, and 5 bases lay outside the gene matches. In germline, CDR1 is MNHEY, CDR2 SMNVEV (reference sequence). CDR3 in amino acids: CASSLSLTGAYGYTF. The CDR3 DNA sequence: TGTGCCAGCAGTTTATCGTTGACAGGGGCTTATGGCTACACCTTC.

This clonotype was observed many times. This chain links TRBV28 with TRBJ1-5; 8 positions agree with TRBD1. Germline CDR1 is MDHEN and CDR2 is SYDVKM. The CDR3 consists of 16 residues. The V segment lost 5 bases and the J segment 6 bases; nucleotides outside the gene matches: 12. The CDR3 bases are TGTGCCAGCAGTACCCGGACAGGGCTGAGGGTTCAGCCCCAGCATTTT. It yields the protein CASSTRTGLRVQPQHF.